This TCR beta chain is drawn from a study of CD8 T cells in Susac syndrome. The ends were cut back, 6 bases at V and 0 bases at J, with 11 bases in the middle. Per the germline V gene, CDR1 is MNHNY and CDR2 is SVGAGI (reference sequence). This CDR3 comprises 15 residues. It was with random hexamers that about 0.45 to 1 ug RNA was reverse transcribed. MiXCR, run by TCRdb on the immunoSEQ multiplex PCR reads, gives a single entry per CDR3 protein. The sample comprises about 150,000 distinct CDR3 sequences, roughly 94% of which are singletons, and about 0.18% rests with the top ten. Sample: CD8+ T cells from PBMCs. This sequence joins TRBV6-6 and TRBJ2-2; D is unresolved. The receptor comes from a human donor with Susac syndrome. This CDR3 reads CASSRFESNTGELFF. The CDR3, as DNA: TGTGCCAGCAGCCGCTTCGAATCGAACACCGGGGAGCTGTTTTTT.